The clone carrying this T cell receptor beta chain came up once. Its antigen is not known. Germline lookup yields CDR1 SGHAT and CDR2 FQNNGV. The CDR3 spans 15 residues. The germline V and J ends were trimmed by 3 bases and 0 bases, with 9 bases remaining between them. The data were taken from a study of beta chain features in type 1 diabetes. Overall study results and limits: Lower insertion and higher deletion counts appeared at VDJ junctions in type 1 diabetes patients.

Expressed TCRB transcripts were sequenced after all isolated RNA was converted to cDNA. Assay used: immunoSEQ multiplex PCR; TCRdb lists only in-frame clones, some missing. The sample records fewer than 30,000 clones, roughly two thirds being singletons. Only one heparinised blood draw was taken per donor, and its volume averaged roughly 0.12 L. Sequencing used Tregs from blood. The TCR sequence derives from a woman aged 40 to 55 in good health. The V call is TRBV11-2, the J call TRBJ1-3; D is undetermined. Here the CDR3 DNA reads TGTGCCAGCAGCTTTAACAGCTTCTCTGGAAACACCATATATTTT. Translation: CASSFNSFSGNTIYF.